This T cell receptor beta chain was sequenced for a study of tumor-infiltrating lymphocytes in primary liver carcinoma. Study observations and caveats: Merely some 7.5-25% of top clones spanned all five tumor regions. Among the pair types, tumor region pairs showed more overlap than tumor-adjacent and tumor-blood pairs.

Germline V lookup: CDR1 SGHNT, CDR2 YYREEE (reference sequence). CDR3 length: 14 amino acids. The tissue used was unsorted bulk material of about 19-33 mg. RNA and DNA were co-extracted from it with the AllPrep DNA/RNA mini kit. There were only treatment-naive patients, all with chronic HBV infection. Each sampled tumor had five separate regions taken from it. As to this clonotype: Antigen: not known. At one end the junction does not follow the germline gene, possibly because of a read error.

The authors made TCR beta cDNA from around 500 ng total RNA with a constant-region primer. For TCR beta, libraries were produced by three nested multiplex PCR rounds using slightly modified ARM-PCR. It was with TRBV1-TRBV30 forward primers and a C-beta reverse primer that the first two PCR rounds were run, at about 9 cycles each. TCRdb reprocessed the multiplex PCR reads with MiXCR, giving one entry per CDR3 protein. The top ten clones hold approximately 19% of a sample with approximately 45,000 distinct CDR3 sequences, 65% to 85% of them seen once. This chain links TRBV5-4 with TRBJ2-5; 7 positions match TRBD2. The sequence was obtained from a middle-aged man with primary liver carcinoma and hepatitis B virus infection. Material: liver tumor tissue from sampling region 2. As to subset: tumor region T2, inferior pole. The CDR3, as DNA: TGTGTCAGCAGCTTGGGAGGGCACCAAGAGACCCAGTACTTT. It yields the protein CVSSLGGHQETQYF.